These 6 T cell receptor beta chains originate from one sample sequenced in a study of blood T cell dynamics during melanoma immunotherapy. Clones were read by immunoSEQ multiplex PCR, and TCRdb kept only the in-frame ones, dropping some. The sample records some 10,000 clones, approximately 90% being singletons. Time point described: week 3, after first cycle of checkpoint inhibitor. The sample in question was blood, obtained from a patient treated with checkpoint blockade. These receptors were collected from a human donor with melanoma.

The CDR3, as DNA: TGTGCCAGTAGTATGGAGAGGGACAGGGGTCGGGGTGAGCAGTTCTTC. Residues: CASSMERDRGRGEQFF. The chain is built from TRBV19 and TRBJ2-1, with 10 bases aligning to TRBD1. In germline, CDR1 is LNHDA, CDR2 SQIVND (reference sequence). V lost 3 bases, J lost 9 bases, and 11 bases stayed unmatched. This CDR3 comprises 16 residues.

This clone has only one observation. V usage is TRBV29-1 and J usage is TRBJ2-5; no clear D. Trimming cost V 4 bases and J 0 bases, with 9 bases left between them. The germline V gene encodes CDR1 SQVTM and CDR2 ANQGSEA. The CDR3 covers 13 residues. The chain's CDR3 is CSVAWPNQETQYF. The CDR3 DNA follows: TGCAGCGTTGCTTGGCCGAACCAAGAGACCCAGTACTTC.

V and J are TRBV19 and TRBJ2-3, with 10 bases matching TRBD2. This CDR3 spans 15 amino acids. Looked up from germline, CDR1 is LNHDA and CDR2 is SQIVND (reference sequence). J was trimmed by 8 bases and V by 5 bases; bases with no gene match: 10. This CDR3 reads CASSSTGLARVTQYF. Written as DNA, the CDR3 is TGTGCCAGTAGTTCTACGGGACTAGCGCGGGTTACGCAGTATTTT.

DNA for the CDR3: TGTGCCAGCAGCTTAGCGTCCTCAGGGGAAAAACTGTTTTTT. Translation: CASSLASSGEKLFF. The rearrangement links TRBV7-9 to TRBJ1-4, with D possibly TRBD1 on 5 matching bases. Germline CDR1 reads SEHNR; CDR2 reads FQNEAQ (reference sequence). Trimming took off 0 bases at V and 8 bases at J, with 10 bases between the two ends. The CDR3 consists of 14 residues.

The chain carries TRBV5-1 and TRBJ1-5; D might be TRBD1 (6 bases). Germline V CDR1 and CDR2: SGHRS, YFSETQ. There are 16 residues in the CDR3. The V gene lost 4 bases and the J gene lost 0 bases, with 14 bases spanning the gap. DNA for the CDR3: TGCGCCAGCAGCAGCCAGACAGGAGATAGCAATCAGCCCCAGCATTTT. Translating it yields CASSSQTGDSNQPQHF.

In its sample, this clone was seen once. The genes are TRBV7-2 and TRBJ2-1, with D unresolved. Germline lookup yields CDR1 SGHTA and CDR2 FQGNSA. CDR3 length: 15 amino acids. The V end was cut by 2 bases, the J end by 1 base, with 9 bases between. CDR3 in DNA: TGTGCCAGCAGCTTAACGATGGCGTCCTACAATGAGCAGTTCTTC. Its translation is CASSLTMASYNEQFF.